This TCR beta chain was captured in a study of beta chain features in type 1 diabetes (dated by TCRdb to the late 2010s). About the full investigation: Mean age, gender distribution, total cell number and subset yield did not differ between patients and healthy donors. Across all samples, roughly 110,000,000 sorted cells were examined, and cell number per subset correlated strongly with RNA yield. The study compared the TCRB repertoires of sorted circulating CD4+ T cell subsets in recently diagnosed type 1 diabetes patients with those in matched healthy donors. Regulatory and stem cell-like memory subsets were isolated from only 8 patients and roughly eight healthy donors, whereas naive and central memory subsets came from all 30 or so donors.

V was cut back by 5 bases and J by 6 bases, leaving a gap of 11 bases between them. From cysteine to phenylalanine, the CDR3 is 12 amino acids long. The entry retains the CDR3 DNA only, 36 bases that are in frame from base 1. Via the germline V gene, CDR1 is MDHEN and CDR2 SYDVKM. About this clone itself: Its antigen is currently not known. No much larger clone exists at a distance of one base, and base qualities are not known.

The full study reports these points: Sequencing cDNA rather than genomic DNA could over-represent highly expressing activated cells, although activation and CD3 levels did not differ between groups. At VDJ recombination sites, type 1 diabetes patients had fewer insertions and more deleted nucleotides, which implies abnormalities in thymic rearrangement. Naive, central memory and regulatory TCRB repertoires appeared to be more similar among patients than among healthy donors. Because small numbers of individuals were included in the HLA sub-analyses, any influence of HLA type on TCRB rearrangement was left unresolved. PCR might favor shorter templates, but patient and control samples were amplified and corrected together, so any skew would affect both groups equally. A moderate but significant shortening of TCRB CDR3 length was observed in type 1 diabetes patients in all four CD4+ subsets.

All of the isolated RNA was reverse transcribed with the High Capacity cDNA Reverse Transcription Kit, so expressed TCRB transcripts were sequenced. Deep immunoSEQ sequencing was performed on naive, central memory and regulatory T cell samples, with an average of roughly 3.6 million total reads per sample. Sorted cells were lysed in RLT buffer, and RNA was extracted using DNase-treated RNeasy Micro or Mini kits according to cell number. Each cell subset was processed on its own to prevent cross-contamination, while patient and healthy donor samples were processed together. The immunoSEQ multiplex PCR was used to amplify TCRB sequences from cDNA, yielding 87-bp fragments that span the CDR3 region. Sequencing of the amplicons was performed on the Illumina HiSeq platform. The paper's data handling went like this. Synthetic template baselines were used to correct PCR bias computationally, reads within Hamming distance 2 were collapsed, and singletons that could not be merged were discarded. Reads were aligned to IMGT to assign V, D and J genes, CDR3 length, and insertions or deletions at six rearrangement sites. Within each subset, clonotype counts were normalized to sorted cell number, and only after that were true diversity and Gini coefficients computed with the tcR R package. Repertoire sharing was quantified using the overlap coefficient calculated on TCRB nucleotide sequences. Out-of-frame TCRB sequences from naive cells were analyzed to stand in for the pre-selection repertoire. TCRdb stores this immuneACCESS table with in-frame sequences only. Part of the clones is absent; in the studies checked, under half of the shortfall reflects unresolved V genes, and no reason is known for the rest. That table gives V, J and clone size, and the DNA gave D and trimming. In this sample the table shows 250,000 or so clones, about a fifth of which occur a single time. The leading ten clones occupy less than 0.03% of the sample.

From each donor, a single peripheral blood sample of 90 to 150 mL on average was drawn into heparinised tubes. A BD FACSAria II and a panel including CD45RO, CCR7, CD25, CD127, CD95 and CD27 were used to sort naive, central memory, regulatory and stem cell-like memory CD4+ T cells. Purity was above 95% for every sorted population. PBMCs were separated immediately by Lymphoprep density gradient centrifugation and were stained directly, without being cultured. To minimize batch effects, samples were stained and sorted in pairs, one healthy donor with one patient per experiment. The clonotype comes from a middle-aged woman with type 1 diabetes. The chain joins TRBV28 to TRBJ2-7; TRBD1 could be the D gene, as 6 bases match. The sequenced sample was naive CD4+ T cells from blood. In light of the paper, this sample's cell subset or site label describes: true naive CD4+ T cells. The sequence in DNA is TGTGCCAGCAGTCGGACAGTATCCGAGCAGTACTTC. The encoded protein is CASSRTVSEQYF.